The 8 T cell receptor beta chains below all came from one sample that was sequenced in a study of blood T cell repertoires in COVID-19. Data came from immunoSEQ multiplex PCR; TCRdb stores just in-frame clones and leaves some out. The repertoire has roughly 120,000 clones, around 90% of them found once; the top ten carry about 4.6%. Material for sequencing was peripheral blood. The receptors derive from a man in his sixties with COVID-19, enrolled during active disease.

The chain uses TRBV15 and TRBJ1-2, with 8 positions matching TRBD1. V was pared by 5 bases and J by 2 bases, with 7 bases of the junction left unmatched. The CDR3 totals 15 residues. Germline V gives CDR1 LNHNV, CDR2 YYDKDF (reference sequence). The DNA for the CDR3 is TGTGCCACCAGCCTCGACAGGGGATTAAACTATGGCTACACCTTC. Residues: CATSLDRGLNYGYTF.

With regard to this clone: The identical CDR3 is also encoded by other nucleotide sequences in the sample. This chain links TRBV10-1 with TRBJ2-5; TRBD2 matches at 9 bases. The V and J ends lost 4 bases and 5 bases, in that order; junction bases with no gene match: 5. Germline lookup yields CDR1 WNHNN and CDR2 SYGVQD (reference sequence). This CDR3 contains 14 residues. For the CDR3, the DNA is TGCGCCAGCAGTGGGGGGACTAGCTATGAGACCCAGTACTTC. It yields the protein CASSGGTSYETQYF.

The gene calls are TRBV5-1 and TRBJ1-2, with D tentatively TRBD1 (5 bases). Germline values: CDR1 SGHRS, CDR2 YFSETQ. The CDR3 runs to 14 residues. Trimming pared 3 bases from V and 6 bases from J, leaving 15 bases between. The CDR3 sequence is CASSSGRGGNGYTF. CDR3 nucleotides: TGCGCCAGCAGCTCGGGACGGGGAGGGAATGGCTACACCTTC. Combining the CDR3 with reference TRBV5-1 and TRBJ1-2 gives the whole variable domain KAGVTQTPRYLIKTRGQQVTLSCSPISGHRSVSWYQQTPGQGLQFLFEYFSETQRNKGNFPGRFSGRQFSNSRSEMNVSTLELGDSALYLCASSSGRGGNGYTFGSGTRLTVV.

This chain uses TRBV7-8 with TRBJ1-1, with TRBD1 identical over 8 bases. This CDR3 spans 16 amino acids. The J segment lost 1 base and the V segment lost 4 bases, leaving 8 bases of the junction unmatched. Germline CDR1 SGHVS, CDR2 FQNEAQ. For the CDR3, the DNA is TGTGCCAGCAGCTCAGTGAGACAGGGGACGAACACTGAAGCTTTCTTT. Translating it yields CASSSVRQGTNTEAFF. The full variable domain, its missing parts supplied by reference TRBV7-8 and TRBJ1-1, is GAGVSQSPRYKVAKRGQDVALRCDPISGHVSLFWYQQALGQGPEFLTYFQNEAQLDKSGLPSDRFFAERPEGSVSTLKIQRTQQEDSAVYLCASSSVRQGTNTEAFFGQGTRLTVV.

This clone turned up a few times. The chain carries TRBV27 and TRBJ1-1; possibly TRBD1 for D (6 bases). This CDR3 spans 13 amino acids. Trimming took 4 bases from V and 2 from J, leaving 8 bases between them. Germline-derived CDR1 and CDR2 are MNHEY and SMNVEV (reference sequence). The DNA for the CDR3 is TGTGCCAGCAGTTGGGACAAAAACACTGAAGCTTTCTTT. Protein product: CASSWDKNTEAFF.

The rearrangement uses TRBV5-1 and TRBJ1-2; D possibly corresponds to TRBD1 (6 bases). Trimming took off 4 bases at V and 2 bases at J, with 12 bases between the two ends. Germline CDR1 SGHRS, CDR2 YFSETQ. The CDR3 has 14 residues. The DNA of the CDR3 is TGCGCCAGCAGCACTATACAGGGAAACTATGGCTACACCTTC. This codes for CASSTIQGNYGYTF.

The chain carries TRBV10-3 and TRBJ1-1, with TRBD1 matching 7 bases. The V gene's germline CDR1 is ENHRY and CDR2 SYGVKD. The CDR3 is 15 amino acids. V lost 6 bases and J lost 3; bases outside the gene matches: 10. The DNA for the CDR3 is TGTGCCATCAGCAACCCGGGACAGTCGGACACTGAAGCTTTCTTT. It translates to CAISNPGQSDTEAFF.

The J gene is TRBJ1-4, the V gene TRBV7-9; 11 bases align to TRBD1. The CDR3 is 16 amino acids. The germline CDR1 and CDR2 sequences are SEHNR and FQNEAQ (reference sequence). Trimming took 8 bases from V and 7 from J; bases not matched to a gene: 12. The DNA of the CDR3 is TGTGCCAGCGCCAGGACAGGGGGCATGGGGAGTGAAAAACTGTTTTTT. This sequence encodes CASARTGGMGSEKLFF. The variable domain in full, completed from reference TRBV7-9 and TRBJ1-4, reads DTGVSQNPRHKITKRGQNVTFRCDPISEHNRLYWYRQTLGQGPEFLTYFQNEAQLEKSRLLSDRFSAERPKGSFSTLEIQRTEQGDSAMYLCASARTGGMGSEKLFFGSGTQLSVL.